The 3 T cell receptor beta chains listed next were all sequenced from one sample in a study of cytomegalovirus exposure and HLA in healthy donors. Use of 60 Vbeta and 13 Jbeta primers characterized the PCR. This table comes from immunoSEQ multiplex PCR, and its TCRdb copy is limited to in-frame clones, with some not included. This table has about 170,000 clones, 70% to 80% appearing once. Sequenced input: PBMCs. The source is a woman aged 25 to 39 in good health and CMV-seropositive.

This clone has just a few counts. The CDR3 DNA is TGTGCCAGCAGTCAGACAGGGTGGACAGATACGCAGTATTTT. Protein product: CASSQTGWTDTQYF. The chain links TRBV2 to TRBJ2-3; 7 bases line up with TRBD1. Per germline, CDR1 SNHLY and CDR2 FYNNEI. V trimming: 5 bases; J trimming: 3 bases; junction bases outside the gene matches: 5. The CDR3 contains 14 residues.

J is TRBJ1-2 and V is TRBV10-1, with TRBD1 identical over 8 bases. Germline CDR1 reads WNHNN; CDR2 reads SYGVQD (reference sequence). Trimming at V came to 5 bases and at J to 4 bases, leaving 6 bases not matched to a gene. CDR3 length: 14 amino acids. The CDR3 bases are TGCGCCAGCAGTCCCGGGACAGGAGTCTATGGCTACACCTTC. Amino acid sequence: CASSPGTGVYGYTF.

The chain has TRBV6-6 and TRBJ2-7; D not resolved. Trimming shortened V by 2 bases and J by 0 bases, and 11 bases separated the two germline ends. Germline V gives CDR1 MNHNY, CDR2 SVGAGI (reference sequence). This CDR3 spans 15 amino acids. The chain's CDR3 is CASSYKPPSSYEQYF. CDR3 nucleotides: TGTGCCAGCAGTTACAAACCACCGAGCTCCTACGAGCAGTACTTC.